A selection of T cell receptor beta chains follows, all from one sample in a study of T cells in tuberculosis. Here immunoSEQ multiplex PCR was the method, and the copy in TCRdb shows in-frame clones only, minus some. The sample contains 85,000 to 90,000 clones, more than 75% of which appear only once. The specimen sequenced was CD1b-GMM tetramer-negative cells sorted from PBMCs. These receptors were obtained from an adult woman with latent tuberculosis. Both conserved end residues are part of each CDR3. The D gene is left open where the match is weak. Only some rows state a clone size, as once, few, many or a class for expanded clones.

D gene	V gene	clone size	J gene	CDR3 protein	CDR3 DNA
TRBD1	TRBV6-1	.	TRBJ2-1	CASSEDPSTGGNEQFF	TGTGCCAGCAGTGAAGACCCCTCGACAGGGGGGAATGAGCAGTTCTTC
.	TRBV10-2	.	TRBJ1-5	CASSEVQNSNQPQHF	TGCGCCAGCAGTGAGGTGCAGAATAGCAATCAGCCCCAGCATTTT
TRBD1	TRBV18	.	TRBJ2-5	CASSPLGQGKETQYF	TGTGCCAGCTCACCACTTGGACAGGGTAAAGAGACCCAGTACTTC
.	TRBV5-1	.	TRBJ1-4	CASSEMGGLGEKLFF	TGCGCCAGCAGCGAAATGGGGGGGCTGGGTGAAAAACTGTTTTTT
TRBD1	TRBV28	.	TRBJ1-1	CASSLRQGGTEAFF	TGTGCCAGCAGTTTAAGACAGGGTGGGACTGAAGCTTTCTTT
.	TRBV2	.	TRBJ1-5	CASSRERDQPQHF	TGTGCCAGCAGCAGGGAAAGGGATCAGCCCCAGCATTTT
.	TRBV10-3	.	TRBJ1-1	CAISKDSYEAFF	TGTGCCATCAGTAAAGACAGTTATGAAGCTTTCTTT
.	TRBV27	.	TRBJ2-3	CASSKTGESTDTQYF	TGTGCCAGCAGTAAAACGGGGGAGAGCACAGATACGCAGTATTTT
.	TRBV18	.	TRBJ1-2	CASSPPTAYGYTF	TGTGCCAGCTCACCACCAACTGCGTATGGCTACACCTTC
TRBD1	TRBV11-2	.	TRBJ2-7	CASSLRTGGTYEQYF	TGTGCCAGCAGCCTCAGGACAGGGGGGACCTACGAGCAGTACTTC
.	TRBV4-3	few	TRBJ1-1	CASSQDRGWTEAFF	TGCGCCAGCAGCCAAGATCGGGGTTGGACTGAAGCTTTCTTT
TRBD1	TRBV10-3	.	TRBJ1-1	CAISLGQGNTEAFF	TGTGCCATCAGCCTCGGACAGGGGAACACTGAAGCTTTCTTT
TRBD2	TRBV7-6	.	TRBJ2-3	CASSSSRLAADTQYF	TGTGCCAGCAGCTCTTCCAGGCTAGCGGCAGATACGCAGTATTTT
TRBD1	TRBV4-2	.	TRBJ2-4	CASSLGTALEDIQYF	TGTGCCAGCAGCCTCGGGACAGCACTAGAGGACATTCAGTACTTC
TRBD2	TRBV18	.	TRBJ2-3	CASSLRRGGADTQYF	TGTGCCAGCTCACTCCGCCGGGGGGGGGCAGATACGCAGTATTTT
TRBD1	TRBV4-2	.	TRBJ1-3	CASSQDNRGGNTIYF	TGTGCCAGCAGCCAAGACAACAGGGGCGGAAACACCATATATTTT
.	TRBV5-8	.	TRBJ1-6	CASSFPQVAYNSPLHF	TGTGCCAGCAGCTTCCCACAGGTGGCCTATAATTCACCCCTCCACTTT
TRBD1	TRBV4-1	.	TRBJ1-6	CASSQVTGANSPLHF	TGCGCCAGCAGCCAAGTAACAGGGGCTAATTCACCCCTCCACTTT
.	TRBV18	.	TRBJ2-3	CASSPRAGADTQYF	TGTGCCAGCTCACCACGTGCAGGGGCAGATACGCAGTATTTT
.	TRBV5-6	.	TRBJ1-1	CASSLPMNTEAFF	TGTGCCAGCAGCTTGCCAATGAACACTGAAGCTTTCTTT
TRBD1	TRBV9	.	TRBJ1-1	CASSPGQRTEAFF	TGTGCCAGCAGCCCGGGACAGAGGACTGAAGCTTTCTTT
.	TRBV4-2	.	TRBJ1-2	CASSKPTGDNYGYTF	TGTGCCAGCAGCAAGCCGACAGGAGATAACTATGGCTACACCTTC
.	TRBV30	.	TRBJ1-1	CAWTLRTDGTEAFF	TGTGCCTGGACCCTACGGACTGATGGTACTGAAGCTTTCTTT
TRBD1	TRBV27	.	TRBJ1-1	CASSKDRVRNTEAFF	TGTGCCAGCAGTAAAGACAGGGTACGGAACACTGAAGCTTTCTTT
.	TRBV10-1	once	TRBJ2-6	CASSSGAGANVLTF	TGCGCCAGCTCGTCGGGGGCTGGGGCCAACGTCCTGACTTTC
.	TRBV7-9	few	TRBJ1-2	CASSLAGQLYGYTF	TGTGCCAGCAGCTTAGCCGGACAACTCTATGGCTACACCTTC
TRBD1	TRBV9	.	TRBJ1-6	CASSASGDSYNSPLHF	TGTGCCAGCAGCGCCTCGGGGGACAGCTATAATTCACCCCTCCACTTT
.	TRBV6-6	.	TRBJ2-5	CASSPGLLQETQYF	TGTGCCAGCAGTCCCGGACTGCTCCAAGAGACCCAGTACTTC
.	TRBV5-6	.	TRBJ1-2	CASSLAGQHYGYTF	TGTGCCAGCAGCTTGGCAGGACAGCACTATGGCTACACCTTC
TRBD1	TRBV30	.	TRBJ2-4	CAWSVGGLAKNIQYF	TGTGCCTGGAGTGTAGGGGGCCTAGCCAAAAACATTCAGTACTTC
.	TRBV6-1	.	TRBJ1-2	CASSEAGGNGYTF	TGTGCCAGCAGTGAAGCGGGAGGGAATGGCTACACCTTC
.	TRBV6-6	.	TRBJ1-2	CASSSGAAGYTF	TGTGCCAGCTCGAGCGGGGCGGCTGGCTACACCTTC
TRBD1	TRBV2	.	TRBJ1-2	CASSAGGWDGYTF	TGTGCCAGCAGTGCAGGGGGCTGGGATGGCTACACCTTC
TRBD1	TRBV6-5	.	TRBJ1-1	CASSGQGFTEAFF	TGTGCCAGCAGTGGACAGGGTTTCACTGAAGCTTTCTTT
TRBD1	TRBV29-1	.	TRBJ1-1	CSAGQGNTEAFF	TGCAGCGCTGGACAGGGGAACACTGAAGCTTTCTTT
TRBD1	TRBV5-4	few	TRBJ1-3	CASSLLGQNSGNTIYF	TGTGCCAGCAGCTTGTTGGGACAGAACTCTGGAAACACCATATATTTT
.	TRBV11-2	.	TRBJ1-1	CASSARQLWGEAFF	TGTGCCAGCAGCGCACGACAGCTGTGGGGTGAAGCTTTCTTT
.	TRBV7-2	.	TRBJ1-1	CASLATAYTEAFF	TGTGCCAGCTTAGCGACGGCGTACACTGAAGCTTTCTTT
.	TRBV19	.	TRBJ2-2	CASSPRLGASTGELFF	TGTGCCAGTAGTCCTCGCTTAGGGGCTAGCACCGGGGAGCTGTTTTTT
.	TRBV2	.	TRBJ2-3	CASTQLRGASTDTQYF	TGTGCCAGCACTCAACTCCGGGGGGCCAGCACAGATACGCAGTATTTT
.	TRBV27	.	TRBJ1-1	CASSSPPGHTEAFF	TGTGCCAGCAGTTCCCCTCCAGGCCACACTGAAGCTTTCTTT
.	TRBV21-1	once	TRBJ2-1	CASSPPRGLAPRLTYNEQFF	TGTGCCAGCAGCCCCCCCCGCGGACTAGCGCCTCGGCTAACCTACAATGAGCAGTTCTTC
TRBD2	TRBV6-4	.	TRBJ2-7	CASSVRPGRGEQYF	TGTGCCAGCAGTGTACGGCCAGGGAGGGGCGAGCAGTACTTC
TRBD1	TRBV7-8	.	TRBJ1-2	CASSHSRDRRFYGYTF	TGTGCCAGCAGCCACTCCCGGGACAGGCGTTTTTATGGCTACACCTTC
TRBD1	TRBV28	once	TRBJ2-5	CASSSRGPDETQYF	TGTGCCAGCAGTTCCAGGGGGCCGGATGAGACCCAGTACTTC
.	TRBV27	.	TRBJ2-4	CASSFGSRLAKNIQYF	TGTGCCAGCAGTTTCGGGTCAAGGCTAGCCAAAAACATTCAGTACTTC
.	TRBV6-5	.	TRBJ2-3	CASKTGTLTDTQYF	TGTGCCAGCAAGACAGGAACATTAACAGATACGCAGTATTTT
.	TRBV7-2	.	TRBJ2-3	CASSPYNTDTQYF	TGTGCCAGCAGCCCCTATAACACAGATACGCAGTATTTT
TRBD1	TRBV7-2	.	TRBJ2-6	CASSPSGGAGANVLTF	TGTGCCAGCAGCCCCTCAGGGGGCGCTGGGGCCAACGTCCTGACTTTC
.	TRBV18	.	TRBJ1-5	CASSLSTARWGSNQPQHF	TGTGCCAGCTCACTTTCGACAGCTAGATGGGGTAGCAATCAGCCCCAGCATTTT
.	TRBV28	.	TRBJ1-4	CASTFWGDNEKLFF	TGTGCCAGCACGTTCTGGGGGGATAATGAAAAACTGTTTTTT
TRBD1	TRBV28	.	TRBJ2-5	CASSLTGQGRKTQYF	TGTGCCAGCAGTCTCACGGGACAGGGACGAAAGACCCAGTACTTC
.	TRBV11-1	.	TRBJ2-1	CASSPGASVGGLNEQFF	TGTGCCAGCAGCCCCGGGGCGTCGGTGGGGGGTCTCAATGAGCAGTTCTTC